What follows describes a single T cell receptor beta chain. Its antigen is still unknown. After autologous stem cell transplantation all patients relapsed, and prior brentuximab vedotin exposure differed between cohorts. Sequencing used immunoSEQ multiplex PCR; TCRdb keeps in-frame clones, though not all of them. The sample contains 15,000 or so clones, more than 70% of which appear only once. This record comes from a study of PD-1 blockade in classical Hodgkin lymphoma. General study findings and limits: Complete responders possessed baseline diversity comparable to newly diagnosed patients. It was reported that newly diagnosed patients had less baseline TCR diversity than healthy donors.

The CDR3 spans 16 residues. V trimming: 4 bases; J trimming: 5 bases; junction bases outside the gene matches: 9. CDR1 SGHTS and CDR2 YDEGEE come from the germline V gene. The receptor comes from a human donor with classical Hodgkin lymphoma. J is TRBJ2-2 and V is TRBV5-8, with 9 bases lining up with TRBD2. Sequences were derived from peripheral blood mononuclear cells (PBMCs), sampled at baseline. The CDR3 here is CASSPRGSGGTGELFF. In DNA, the CDR3 is TGTGCCAGCAGCCCCCGGGGCAGCGGGGGGACCGGGGAGCTGTTTTTT.